This T cell receptor (beta chain) was sequenced in a study of blood T cell repertoires in COVID-19. The cohort comprised adults aged 18 to 89 years residing in approximately 25 US areas. What the recovered Cohort 3 donors had was two negative PCRs, clearance, or symptom resolution. In germline, CDR1 is LGHDT, CDR2 YNNKEL (reference sequence). The CDR3 loop spans 15 amino acids. V lost 4 bases, J lost 2 bases, and 4 bases stayed unmatched. This clone was picked up one time. Clones were sequenced by immunoSEQ multiplex PCR, and TCRdb holds only the in-frame ones, with some missing. The profile shows roughly 130,000 clones, approximately 86% of them singletons.

The V call is TRBV3-1 (or the pseudogene TRBV3-2), the J call TRBJ2-7, with TRBD2 matching 11 bases. The source is a woman aged 50 to 60 who had recovered from COVID-19. Material for sequencing was PBMCs or T cells enriched from blood (not recorded which). The CDR3 DNA is TGTGCCAGCAGCCTTAGCGGGGGGGGAACCTACGAGCAGTACTTC. Amino acids: CASSLSGGGTYEQYF.